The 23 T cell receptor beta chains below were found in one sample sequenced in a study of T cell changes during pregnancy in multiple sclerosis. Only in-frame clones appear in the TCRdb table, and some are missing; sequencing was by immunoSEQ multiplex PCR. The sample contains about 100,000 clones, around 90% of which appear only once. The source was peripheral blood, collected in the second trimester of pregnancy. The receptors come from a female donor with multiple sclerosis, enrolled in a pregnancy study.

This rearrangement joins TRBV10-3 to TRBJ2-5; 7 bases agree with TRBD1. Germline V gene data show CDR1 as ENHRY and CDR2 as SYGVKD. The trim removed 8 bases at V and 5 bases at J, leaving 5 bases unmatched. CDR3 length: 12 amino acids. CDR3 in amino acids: CAIADREETQYF. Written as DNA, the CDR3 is TGTGCCATCGCCGACAGGGAGGAGACCCAGTACTTC.

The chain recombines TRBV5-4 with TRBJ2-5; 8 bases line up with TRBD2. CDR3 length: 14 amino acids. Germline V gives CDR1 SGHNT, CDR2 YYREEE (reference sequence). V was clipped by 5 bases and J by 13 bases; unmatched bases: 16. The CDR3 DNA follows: TGTGCCAGCAGTCTTCCGGGGGGGCTGGGTCTGCTGTACTTC. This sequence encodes CASSLPGGLGLLYF.

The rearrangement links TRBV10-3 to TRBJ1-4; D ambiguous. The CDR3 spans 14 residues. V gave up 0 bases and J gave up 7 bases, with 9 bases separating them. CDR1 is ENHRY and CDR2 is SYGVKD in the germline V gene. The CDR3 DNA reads TGTGCCATCAGTGAGTCCGGGGAGGGTGAAAAACTGTTTTTT. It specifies CAISESGEGEKLFF.

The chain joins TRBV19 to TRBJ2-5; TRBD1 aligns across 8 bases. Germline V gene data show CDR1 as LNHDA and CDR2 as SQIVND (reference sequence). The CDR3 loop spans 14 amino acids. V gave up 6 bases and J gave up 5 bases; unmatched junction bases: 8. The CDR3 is CASRPPGGEETQYF. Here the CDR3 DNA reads TGTGCCAGTAGACCCCCAGGGGGCGAGGAGACCCAGTACTTC.

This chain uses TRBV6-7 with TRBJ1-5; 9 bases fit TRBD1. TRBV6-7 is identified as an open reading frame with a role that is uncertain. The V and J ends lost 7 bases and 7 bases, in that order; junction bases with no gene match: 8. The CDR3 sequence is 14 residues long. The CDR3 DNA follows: TGTGCCAGCAACGCGACAGGGGGTAAACAGCCCCAGCATTTT. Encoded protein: CASNATGGKQPQHF.

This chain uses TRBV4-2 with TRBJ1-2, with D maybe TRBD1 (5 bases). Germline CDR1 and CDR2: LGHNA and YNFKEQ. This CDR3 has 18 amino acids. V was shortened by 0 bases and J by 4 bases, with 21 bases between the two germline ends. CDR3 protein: CASSQEVGGVGPAYGYTF. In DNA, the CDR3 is TGTGCCAGCAGCCAAGAAGTGGGGGGGGTAGGGCCAGCCTATGGCTACACCTTC.

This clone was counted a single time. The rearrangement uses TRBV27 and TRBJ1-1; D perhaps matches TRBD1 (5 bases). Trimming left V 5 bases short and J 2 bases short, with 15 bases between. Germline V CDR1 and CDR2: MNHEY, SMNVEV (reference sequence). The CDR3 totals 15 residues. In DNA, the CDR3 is TGTGCCAGCAGTCTAACCGGGGGGATAAACACTGAAGCTTTCTTT. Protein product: CASSLTGGINTEAFF.

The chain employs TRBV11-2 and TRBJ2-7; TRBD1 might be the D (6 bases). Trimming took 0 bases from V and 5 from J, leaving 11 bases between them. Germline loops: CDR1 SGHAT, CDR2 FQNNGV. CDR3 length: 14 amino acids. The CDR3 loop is CASSLEGAVDEQYF. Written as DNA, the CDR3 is TGTGCCAGCAGCTTAGAGGGGGCGGTAGACGAGCAGTACTTC.

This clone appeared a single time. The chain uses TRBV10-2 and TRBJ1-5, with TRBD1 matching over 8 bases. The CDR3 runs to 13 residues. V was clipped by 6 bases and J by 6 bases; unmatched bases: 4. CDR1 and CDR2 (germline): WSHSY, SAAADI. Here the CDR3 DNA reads TGCGCCAGCAGCCAGGGGGCGAGTCAGCCCCAGCATTTT. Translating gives CASSQGASQPQHF.

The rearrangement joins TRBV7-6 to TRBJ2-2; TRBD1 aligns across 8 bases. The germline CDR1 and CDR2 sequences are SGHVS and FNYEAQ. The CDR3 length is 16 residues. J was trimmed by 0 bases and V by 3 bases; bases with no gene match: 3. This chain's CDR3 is CASSFWDRTNTGELFF. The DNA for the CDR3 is TGTGCCAGCAGCTTTTGGGACAGGACGAACACCGGGGAGCTGTTTTTT.

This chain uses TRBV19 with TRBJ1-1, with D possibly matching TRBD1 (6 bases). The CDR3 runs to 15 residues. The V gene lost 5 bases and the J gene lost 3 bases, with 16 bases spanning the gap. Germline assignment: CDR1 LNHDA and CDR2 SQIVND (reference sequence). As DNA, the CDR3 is TGTGCCAGTAGTTCAACTCGGGACACATACACTGAAGCTTTCTTT. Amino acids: CASSSTRDTYTEAFF.

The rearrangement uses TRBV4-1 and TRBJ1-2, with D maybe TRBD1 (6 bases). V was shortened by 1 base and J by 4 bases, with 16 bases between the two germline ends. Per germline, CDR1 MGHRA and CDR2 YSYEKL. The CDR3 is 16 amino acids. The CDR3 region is CASSQGAGGEGYGYTF. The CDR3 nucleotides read TGCGCCAGCAGCCAAGGAGCGGGGGGCGAGGGCTATGGCTACACCTTC.

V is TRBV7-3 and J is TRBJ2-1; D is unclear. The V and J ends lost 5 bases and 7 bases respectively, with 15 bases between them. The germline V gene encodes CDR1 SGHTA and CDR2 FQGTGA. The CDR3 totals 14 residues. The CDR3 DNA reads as TGTGCCAGCAGCCAACACGCTGGGCTTAATGAGCAGTTCTTC. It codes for CASSQHAGLNEQFF.

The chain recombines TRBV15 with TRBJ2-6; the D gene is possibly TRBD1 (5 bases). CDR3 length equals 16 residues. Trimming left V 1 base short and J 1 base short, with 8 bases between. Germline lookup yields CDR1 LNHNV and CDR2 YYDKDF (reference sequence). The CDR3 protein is CATSRGGLSGANVLTF. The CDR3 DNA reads TGTGCCACCAGCAGAGGGGGCCTATCTGGGGCCAACGTCCTGACTTTC.

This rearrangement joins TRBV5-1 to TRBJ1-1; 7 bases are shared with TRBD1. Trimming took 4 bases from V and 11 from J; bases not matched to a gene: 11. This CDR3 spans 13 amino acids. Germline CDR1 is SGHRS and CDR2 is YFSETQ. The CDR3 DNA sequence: TGCGCCAGCAGCCTAAAACAGGGGATGGAGGCTTTCTTT. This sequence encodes CASSLKQGMEAFF.

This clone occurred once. This CDR3 is CASSSPRTLPRV. In DNA, the CDR3 is TGTGCCAGCAGCAGCCCGAGGACACTGCCCCGGGTC. The chain recombines TRBV6-5 with TRBJ2-7, with D perhaps matching TRBD1 (5 bases). CDR1 and CDR2 from the germline V gene are MNHEY and SVGAGI. This CDR3 region has 12 residues.

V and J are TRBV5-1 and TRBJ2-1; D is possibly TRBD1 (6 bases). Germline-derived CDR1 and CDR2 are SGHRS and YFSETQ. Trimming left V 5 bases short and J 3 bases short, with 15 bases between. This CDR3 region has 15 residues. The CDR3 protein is CASRPDRTFYNEQFF. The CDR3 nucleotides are TGCGCCAGCAGACCCGACAGGACTTTCTACAATGAGCAGTTCTTC.

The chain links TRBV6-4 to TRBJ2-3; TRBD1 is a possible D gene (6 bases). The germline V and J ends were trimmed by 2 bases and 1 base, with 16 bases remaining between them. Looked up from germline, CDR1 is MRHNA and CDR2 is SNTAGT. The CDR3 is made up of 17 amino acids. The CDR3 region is CASSDDRCRICTDTQYF. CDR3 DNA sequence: TGTGCCAGCAGTGACGACAGGTGCAGAATCTGCACAGATACGCAGTATTTT.

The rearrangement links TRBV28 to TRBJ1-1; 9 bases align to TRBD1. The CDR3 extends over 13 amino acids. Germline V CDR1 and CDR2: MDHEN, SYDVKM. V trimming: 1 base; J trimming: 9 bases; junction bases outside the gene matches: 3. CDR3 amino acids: CASSLLGQGKAFF. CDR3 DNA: TGTGCCAGCAGTTTATTGGGACAGGGAAAAGCTTTCTTT.

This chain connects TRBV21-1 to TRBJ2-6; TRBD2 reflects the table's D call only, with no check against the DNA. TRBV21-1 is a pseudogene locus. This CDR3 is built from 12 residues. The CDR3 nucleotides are TGTGCCCGGGAAGGTGGGGCCAACGTCCTGACTTTC. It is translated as CAREGGANVLTF.

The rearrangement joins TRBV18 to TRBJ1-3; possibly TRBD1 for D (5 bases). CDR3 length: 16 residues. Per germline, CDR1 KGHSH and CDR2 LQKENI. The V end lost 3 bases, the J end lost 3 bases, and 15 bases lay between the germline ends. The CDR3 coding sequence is TGTGCCAGCTCACCGGCTAGGGACTCGAATGGAAACACCATATATTTT. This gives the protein CASSPARDSNGNTIYF.

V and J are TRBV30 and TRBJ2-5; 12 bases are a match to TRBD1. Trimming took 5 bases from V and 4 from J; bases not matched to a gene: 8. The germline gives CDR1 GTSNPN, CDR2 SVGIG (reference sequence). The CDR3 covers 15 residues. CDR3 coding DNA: TGTGCCTGGGCCCCGGGACAGGGGGCGGGAGAGACCCAGTACTTC. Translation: CAWAPGQGAGETQYF.

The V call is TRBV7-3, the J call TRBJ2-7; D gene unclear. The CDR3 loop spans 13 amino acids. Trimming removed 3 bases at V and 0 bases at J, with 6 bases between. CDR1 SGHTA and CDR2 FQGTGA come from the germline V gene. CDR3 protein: CASSFHGSYEQYF. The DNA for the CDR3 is TGTGCCAGCAGCTTTCACGGCTCCTACGAGCAGTACTTC.